The 24 T cell receptor beta chains below come from one sample, sequenced in a study of shared clonotypes between healthy human individuals. Sequencing was performed with immunoSEQ multiplex PCR; in TCRdb, only in-frame clones are kept and a portion is missing. The sample lists about 2.2 million clones; just under 95% were seen once. The naive CD8 fraction comprised CD45RO-negative cells positively selected for CCR7 and excluded terminally differentiated effector memory CD45RA+ cells. Sequencing input: naive CD8+ T cells from PBMCs. The receptors stem from a man in his late teens or twenties in good health. Some clones in this sample may be carry-over from other donors' samples.

This rearrangement joins TRBV19 to TRBJ2-7; tentative D call: TRBD1 (5 bases). The CDR3 has 13 residues. Germline CDR1 is LNHDA and CDR2 is SQIVND (reference sequence). Trimming shortened V by 3 bases and J by 5 bases, and 11 bases separated the two germline ends. CDR3 nucleotide sequence: TGTGCCAGTAGTATGGGGCCCGTCCACGAGCAGTACTTC. Encoded protein: CASSMGPVHEQYF.

The J gene is TRBJ2-1, the V gene TRBV10-1; 8 bases match TRBD1. The CDR3 is 15 amino acids. Trimming took 3 bases from V and 6 from J; bases not matched to a gene: 7. Germline lookup yields CDR1 WNHNN and CDR2 SYGVQD (reference sequence). The CDR3 spells CASSDRQGSSNEQFF. CDR3 nucleotides: TGCGCCAGCAGTGACAGACAGGGGAGCAGCAATGAGCAGTTCTTC.

V usage is TRBV5-1 and J usage is TRBJ2-1; 15 positions match TRBD2. This CDR3 region has 17 residues. CDR1 SGHRS and CDR2 YFSETQ come from the germline V gene. Losses at the gene ends were 4 bases for V and 8 bases for J; bases not matched to a gene: 10. CDR3 region: CASSGGTSGRILDEQFF. Here the CDR3 DNA reads TGCGCCAGCAGCGGTGGGACTAGCGGGAGGATTTTGGATGAGCAGTTCTTC.

A single count supports this clone. This sequence joins TRBV4-3 and TRBJ2-7; 11 bases are a match to TRBD2. Germline V gene lookup returns CDR1 LGHNA and CDR2 YSLEER. The CDR3 is 15 amino acids. The junction had 4 bases not matched to a gene; V was cut back by 0 bases and J by 6 bases. The CDR3 loop is CASSQDSGRAGEQYF. CDR3 bases: TGCGCCAGCAGCCAAGATAGCGGGAGGGCCGGCGAGCAGTACTTC.

V is TRBV7-6 and J is TRBJ2-7, with TRBD2 identical over 7 bases. Germline CDR1 reads SGHVS; CDR2 reads FNYEAQ. The V segment lost 3 bases and the J segment 3 bases; nucleotides outside the gene matches: 5. The length of the CDR3 is 14 residues. In nucleotides, the CDR3 is TGTGCCAGCAGCTTCCGGGAGGCCCTCTACGAGCAGTACTTC. It yields the protein CASSFREALYEQYF.

This chain links TRBV7-9 with TRBJ1-2, with D possibly TRBD1 on 5 matching bases. The CDR3 loop spans 16 amino acids. Trimming shortened V by 5 bases and J by 8 bases, and 24 bases separated the two germline ends. Germline V lookup: CDR1 SEHNR, CDR2 FQNEAQ (reference sequence). The CDR3 loop is CASSPPSAGRPQGYTF. The CDR3, as DNA: TGTGCCAGCAGCCCCCCCTCCGCAGGGCGTCCCCAGGGCTACACCTTC.

This clone has a single count. The chain uses TRBV4-1 and TRBJ2-3; the D is unclear. V was pared by 2 bases and J by 4 bases, with 7 bases between. Germline CDR1 reads MGHRA; CDR2 reads YSYEKL. The CDR3 loop spans 13 amino acids. As DNA, the CDR3 is TGCGCCAGCAGCCAACCCCCGGCAGATACGCAGTATTTT. It encodes CASSQPPADTQYF.

V usage is TRBV6-6 and J usage is TRBJ1-4; D is uncertain. The germline gives CDR1 MNHNY, CDR2 SVGAGI (reference sequence). The CDR3 has 12 amino acids. The germline V and J ends were trimmed by 8 bases and 5 bases, with 9 bases remaining between them. In nucleotides, the CDR3 is TGTGCCAGCGAGGCGGGGAATGAAAAACTGTTTTTT. This codes for CASEAGNEKLFF.

The chain recombines TRBV7-2 with TRBJ2-7, with 15 bases aligning to TRBD2. Per germline, CDR1 SGHTA and CDR2 FQGNSA. The V and J ends lost 6 bases and 3 bases, in that order; junction bases with no gene match: 6. The CDR3 contains 16 residues. The CDR3 DNA sequence: TGTGCCAGCAGTGGACTAGCGGGAGGGCCCGGCTACGAGCAGTACTTC. Encoded protein: CASSGLAGGPGYEQYF. Variable domain in full (rest from reference TRBV7-2 and TRBJ2-7): GAGVSQSPSNKVTEKGKDVELRCDPISGHTALYWYRQSLGQGLEFLIYFQGNSAPDKSGLPSDRFSAERTGGSVSTLTIQRTQQEDSAVYLCASSGLAGGPGYEQYFGPGTRLTVT.

The chain carries TRBV11-2 and TRBJ2-1; 11 bases are a match to TRBD2. Trimming removed 5 bases from V and 5 bases from J; junction bases left unmatched: 5. The CDR3 totals 15 residues. Germline V CDR1 and CDR2: SGHAT, FQNNGV. The CDR3 DNA reads TGTGCCAGCAGCCCGCGACTAGCGGGGAACAATGAGCAGTTCTTC. Translation: CASSPRLAGNNEQFF.

The chain combines TRBV4-3 with TRBJ2-2; unclear D gene. Germline V gene sequence: CDR1 LGHNA, CDR2 YSLEER. V dropped 8 bases and J dropped 6 bases, with 16 bases sitting between them. The CDR3 has 14 amino acids. The CDR3 sequence is CASLLGKKAGELFF. The CDR3 bases are TGCGCCAGCCTGCTTGGCAAGAAGGCCGGGGAGCTGTTTTTT.

The rearrangement joins TRBV9 to TRBJ2-1; 7 bases line up with TRBD2. The CDR3 runs 18 residues. V lost 2 bases and J lost 0; bases outside the gene matches: 11. Germline CDR1 and CDR2: SGDLS and YYNGEE. The chain's CDR3 is CASSVSISSGSSYNEQFF. CDR3 nucleotide sequence: TGTGCCAGCAGCGTCAGTATTTCTAGCGGTAGCTCCTACAATGAGCAGTTCTTC.

V and J are TRBV27 and TRBJ2-3; 7 bases line up with TRBD2. Germline V gene data show CDR1 as MNHEY and CDR2 as SMNVEV (reference sequence). This CDR3 contains 16 residues. Trimming at V came to 7 bases and at J to 2 bases, leaving 12 bases not matched to a gene. CDR3 amino acids: CASKRTPGTTTDTQYF. The CDR3 nucleotides read TGTGCCAGCAAGAGGACCCCCGGGACTACCACAGATACGCAGTATTTT.

This clone came up once. J is TRBJ1-1 and V is TRBV7-8, with 7 bases lining up with TRBD1. The J segment lost 3 bases and the V segment lost 5 bases, leaving 6 bases of the junction unmatched. Germline CDR1 is SGHVS and CDR2 is FQNEAQ. The CDR3 is made up of 14 amino acids. CDR3 nucleotide sequence: TGTGCCAGCAGCCCCGACAGGGACGACACTGAAGCTTTCTTT. The encoded protein is CASSPDRDDTEAFF.

This clone was observed once. V gene TRBV9 combines with J gene TRBJ2-2; D is perhaps TRBD2 (5 bases). Germline V gene lookup returns CDR1 SGDLS and CDR2 YYNGEE. V gave up 9 bases and J gave up 3 bases, with 12 bases separating them. The CDR3 runs to 13 residues. The CDR3 nucleotides read TGTGCCACCTCCCCCGGGGACACCGGGGAGCTGTTTTTT. It translates to CATSPGDTGELFF. Together with reference TRBV9 and TRBJ2-2, the CDR3 gives the full variable domain: DSGVTQTPKHLITATGQRVTLRCSPRSGDLSVYWYQQSLDQGLQFLIQYYNGEERAKGNILERFSAQQFPDLHSELNLSSLELGDSALYFCATSPGDTGELFFGEGSRLTVL.

The chain recombines TRBV27 with TRBJ2-1; D perhaps matches TRBD1 (5 bases). V lost 2 bases to trimming and J lost 1 base, with 9 bases between them. The length of the CDR3 is 15 residues. CDR1 MNHEY and CDR2 SMNVEV come from the germline V gene (reference sequence). The CDR3: CASSLTRGSYNEQFF. CDR3 DNA sequence: TGTGCCAGCAGTTTAACAAGGGGTTCCTACAATGAGCAGTTCTTC.

This clone was detected a few times. The chain links TRBV6-1 to TRBJ1-1, with D uncertain. Looked up from germline, CDR1 is MNHNS and CDR2 is SASEGT. The length of the CDR3 is 15 residues. Trimming took off 2 bases at V and 6 bases at J, with 16 bases between the two ends. CDR3 amino acids: CASSEFAFPSAEAFF. CDR3 in DNA: TGTGCCAGCAGTGAATTTGCGTTCCCCAGCGCTGAAGCTTTCTTT.

This clone has only a few counts. CDR3 region: CSVEGMHRGLEYGYTF. CDR3 DNA: TGCAGCGTTGAAGGGATGCACAGGGGGCTAGAGTATGGCTACACCTTC. This chain connects TRBV29-1 to TRBJ1-2, with 9 bases matching TRBD1. Germline lookup yields CDR1 SQVTM and CDR2 ANQGSEA. The CDR3 sequence is 16 residues long. V dropped 1 base and J dropped 5; count of bases not matched to a gene: 11.

This clone was observed a single time. The rearrangement uses TRBV4-1 and TRBJ2-2; TRBD1 matches 12 bases. V lost 3 bases to trimming and J lost 3 bases; unmatched junction nucleotides: 5. The CDR3 totals 17 residues. Germline loops: CDR1 MGHRA, CDR2 YSYEKL. In nucleotides, the CDR3 is TGCGCCAGCAGCCAGGGGACAGGGGGCGCGGACACCGGGGAGCTGTTTTTT. It encodes CASSQGTGGADTGELFF.

The chain carries TRBV27 and TRBJ2-1, with 8 bases that match TRBD1. The CDR3 extends over 15 amino acids. CDR1 and CDR2 (germline): MNHEY, SMNVEV (reference sequence). Germline trimming cut 5 bases from V and 2 bases from J; bases unmatched to any gene: 5. CDR3 nucleotides: TGTGCCAGCAGTCAAGAGGACAGGGCCTACAATGAGCAGTTCTTC. Its protein is CASSQEDRAYNEQFF.

This clone showed up just once. In DNA form, the CDR3 reads TGTGCCAGCAGTGAAGGCCGGACTCCTACGTACGAGCAGTACTTC. Protein sequence: CASSEGRTPTYEQYF. V is TRBV6-1 and J is TRBJ2-7; TRBD2 is a possible D gene (5 bases). V was pared by 1 base and J by 4 bases, with 14 bases between. Germline CDR1 reads MNHNS; CDR2 reads SASEGT. The CDR3 totals 15 residues.

The V gene is TRBV7-2, the J gene TRBJ1-2; 7 bases match TRBD1. The germline CDR1 and CDR2 sequences are SGHTA and FQGNSA. Trimming removed 8 bases from V and 3 bases from J; junction bases left unmatched: 6. CDR3 size: 13 residues. The CDR3 loop reads CASVDRAHYGYTF. In nucleotides, the CDR3 is TGTGCCAGCGTCGACAGGGCCCACTATGGCTACACCTTC.

A note on this clone: This specimen includes other DNA sequences encoding the same CDR3. The chain combines TRBV19 with TRBJ2-7, with D hard to call. Trimming took off 5 bases at V and 3 bases at J, with 11 bases between the two ends. CDR3 length equals 13 residues. The germline gives CDR1 LNHDA, CDR2 SQIVND (reference sequence). The CDR3: CASSLTRVYEQYF. CDR3 nucleotides: TGTGCCAGTAGTCTTACCCGGGTCTACGAGCAGTACTTC.

The chain has TRBV19 and TRBJ2-3, with D uncertain. V lost 3 bases, J lost 6 bases, and 10 bases lay in between. From germline, CDR1 is LNHDA and CDR2 SQIVND (reference sequence). The CDR3 contains 13 residues. CDR3 bases: TGTGCCAGTAGTATCCCGCCATCCGATACGCAGTATTTT. It encodes CASSIPPSDTQYF.